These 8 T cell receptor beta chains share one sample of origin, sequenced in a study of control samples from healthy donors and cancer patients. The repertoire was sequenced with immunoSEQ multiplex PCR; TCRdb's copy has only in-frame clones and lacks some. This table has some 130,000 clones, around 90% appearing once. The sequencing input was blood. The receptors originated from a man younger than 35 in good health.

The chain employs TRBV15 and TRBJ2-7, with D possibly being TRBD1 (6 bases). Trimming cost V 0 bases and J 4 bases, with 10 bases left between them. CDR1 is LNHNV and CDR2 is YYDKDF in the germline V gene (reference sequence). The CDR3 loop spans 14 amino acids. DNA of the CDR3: TGTGCCACCAGCAGAGACAGGGGCATATACGAGCAGTACGTC. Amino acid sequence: CATSRDRGIYEQYV.

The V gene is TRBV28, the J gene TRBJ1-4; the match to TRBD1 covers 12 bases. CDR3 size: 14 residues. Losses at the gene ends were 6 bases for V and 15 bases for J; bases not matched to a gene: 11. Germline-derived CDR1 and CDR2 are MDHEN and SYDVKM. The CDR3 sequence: CASRGAGTGGSMFF. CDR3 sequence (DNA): TGTGCCAGCAGGGGGGCCGGGACAGGGGGCTCCATGTTTTTT.

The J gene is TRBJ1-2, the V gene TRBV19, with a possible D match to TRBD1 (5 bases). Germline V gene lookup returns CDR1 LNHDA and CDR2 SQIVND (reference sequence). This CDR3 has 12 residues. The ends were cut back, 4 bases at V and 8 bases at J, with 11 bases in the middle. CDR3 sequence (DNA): TGTGCCAGTAGTAGGACGGGGGACGGCTACACCTTC. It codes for CASSRTGDGYTF. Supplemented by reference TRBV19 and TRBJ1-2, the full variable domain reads DGGITQSPKYLFRKEGQNVTLSCEQNLNHDAMYWYRQDPGQGLRLIYYSQIVNDFQKGDIAEGYSVSREKKESFPLTVTSAQKNPTAFYLCASSRTGDGYTFGSGTRLTVV.

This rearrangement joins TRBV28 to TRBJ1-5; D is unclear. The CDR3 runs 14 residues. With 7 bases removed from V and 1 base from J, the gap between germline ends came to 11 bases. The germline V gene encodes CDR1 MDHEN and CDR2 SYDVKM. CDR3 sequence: CASMRPMSNQPQHF. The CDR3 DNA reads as TGTGCCAGCATGAGACCTATGAGCAATCAGCCCCAGCATTTT. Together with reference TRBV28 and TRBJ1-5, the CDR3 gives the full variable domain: DVKVTQSSRYLVKRTGEKVFLECVQDMDHENMFWYRQDPGLGLRLIYFSYDVKMKEKGDIPEGYSVSREKKERFSLILESASTNQTSMYLCASMRPMSNQPQHFGDGTRLSIL.

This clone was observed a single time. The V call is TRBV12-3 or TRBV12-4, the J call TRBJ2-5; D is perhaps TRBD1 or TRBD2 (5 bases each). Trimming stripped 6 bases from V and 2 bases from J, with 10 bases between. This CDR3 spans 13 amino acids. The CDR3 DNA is TGTGCCAGCAGCCCAGAGGGGCAAGAGACCCAGTACTTC. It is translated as CASSPEGQETQYF.

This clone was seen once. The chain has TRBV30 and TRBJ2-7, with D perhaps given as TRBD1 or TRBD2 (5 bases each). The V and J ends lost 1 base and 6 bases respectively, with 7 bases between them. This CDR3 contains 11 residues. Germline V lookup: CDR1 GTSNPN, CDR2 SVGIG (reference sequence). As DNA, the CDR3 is TGTGCCTGGAGTGGAGGGGCCGAGCAGTACTTC. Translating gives CAWSGGAEQYF.

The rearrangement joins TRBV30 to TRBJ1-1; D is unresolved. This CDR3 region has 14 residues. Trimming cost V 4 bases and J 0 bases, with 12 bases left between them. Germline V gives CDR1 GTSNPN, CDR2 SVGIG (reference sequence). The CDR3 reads CAWTTTSLNTEAFF. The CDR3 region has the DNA TGTGCCTGGACCACCACCAGCCTGAACACTGAAGCTTTCTTT.

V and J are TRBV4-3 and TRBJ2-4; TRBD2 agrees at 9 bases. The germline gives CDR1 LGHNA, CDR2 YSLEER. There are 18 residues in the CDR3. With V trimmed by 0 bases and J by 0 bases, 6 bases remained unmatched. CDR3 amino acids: CASSQDETSGLAKNIQYF. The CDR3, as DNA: TGCGCCAGCAGCCAAGACGAGACTAGCGGACTAGCCAAAAACATTCAGTACTTC.